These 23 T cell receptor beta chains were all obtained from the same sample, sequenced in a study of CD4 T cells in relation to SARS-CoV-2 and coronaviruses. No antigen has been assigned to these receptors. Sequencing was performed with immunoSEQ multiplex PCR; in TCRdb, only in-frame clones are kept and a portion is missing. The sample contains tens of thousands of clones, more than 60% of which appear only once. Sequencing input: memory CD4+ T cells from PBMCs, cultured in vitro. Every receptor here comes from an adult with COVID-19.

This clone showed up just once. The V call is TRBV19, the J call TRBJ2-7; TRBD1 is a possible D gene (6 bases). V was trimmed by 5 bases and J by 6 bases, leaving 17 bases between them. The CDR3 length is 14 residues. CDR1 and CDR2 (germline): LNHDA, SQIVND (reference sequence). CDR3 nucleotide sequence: TGTGCCAGTAGTGAACAGGGCGTGGTGGGCGAGCAGTACTTC. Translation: CASSEQGVVGEQYF.

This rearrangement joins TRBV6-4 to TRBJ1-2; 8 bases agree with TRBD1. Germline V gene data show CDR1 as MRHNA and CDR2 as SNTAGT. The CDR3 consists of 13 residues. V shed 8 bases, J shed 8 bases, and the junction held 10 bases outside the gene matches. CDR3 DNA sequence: TGTGCCAGCCGCCACCTGGACAGGGACGGCTACACCTTC. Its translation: CASRHLDRDGYTF.

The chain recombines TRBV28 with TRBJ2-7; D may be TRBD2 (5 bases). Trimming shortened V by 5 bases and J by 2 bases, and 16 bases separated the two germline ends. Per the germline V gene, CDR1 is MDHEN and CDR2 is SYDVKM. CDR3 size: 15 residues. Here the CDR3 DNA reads TGTGCCAGCAGTCCCCGTCGGGGTTTCGCCTACGAGCAGTACTTC. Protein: CASSPRRGFAYEQYF.

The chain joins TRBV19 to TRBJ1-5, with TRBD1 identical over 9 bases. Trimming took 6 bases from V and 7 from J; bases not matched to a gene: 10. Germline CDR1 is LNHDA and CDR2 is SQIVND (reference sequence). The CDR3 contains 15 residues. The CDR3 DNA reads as TGTGCCAGTAGAACCGGGACAGGGTACGGCCAGCCCCAGCATTTT. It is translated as CASRTGTGYGQPQHF.

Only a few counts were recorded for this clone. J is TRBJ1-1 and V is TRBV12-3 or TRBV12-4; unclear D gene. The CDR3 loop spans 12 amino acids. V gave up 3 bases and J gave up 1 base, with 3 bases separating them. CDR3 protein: CASSFANTEAFF. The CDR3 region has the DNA TGTGCCAGCAGTTTCGCGAACACTGAAGCTTTCTTT.

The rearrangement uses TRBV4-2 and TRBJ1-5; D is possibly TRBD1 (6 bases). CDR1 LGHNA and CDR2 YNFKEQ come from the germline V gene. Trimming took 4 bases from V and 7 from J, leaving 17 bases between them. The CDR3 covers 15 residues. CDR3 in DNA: TGTGCCAGCAGCCGCAACCGGGACATCAAGCAGCCCCAGCATTTT. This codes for CASSRNRDIKQPQHF.

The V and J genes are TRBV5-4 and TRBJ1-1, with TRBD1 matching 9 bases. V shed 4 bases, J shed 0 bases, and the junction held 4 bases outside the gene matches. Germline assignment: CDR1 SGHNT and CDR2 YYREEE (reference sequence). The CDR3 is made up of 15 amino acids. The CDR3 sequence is CASSQGDRVNTEAFF. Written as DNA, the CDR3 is TGTGCCAGCAGCCAAGGGGACAGGGTGAACACTGAAGCTTTCTTT. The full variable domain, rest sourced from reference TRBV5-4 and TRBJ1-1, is ETGVTQSPTHLIKTRGQQVTLRCSSQSGHNTVSWYQQALGQGPQFIFQYYREEENGRGNFPPRFSGLQFPNYSSELNVNALELDDSALYLCASSQGDRVNTEAFFGQGTRLTVV.

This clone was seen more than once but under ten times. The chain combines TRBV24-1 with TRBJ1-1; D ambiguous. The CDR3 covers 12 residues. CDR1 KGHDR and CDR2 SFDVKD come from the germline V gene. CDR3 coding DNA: TGTGCATGGGGAGGGAAGGTAGCTGAAGCTTTCTTT. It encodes CAWGGKVAEAFF.

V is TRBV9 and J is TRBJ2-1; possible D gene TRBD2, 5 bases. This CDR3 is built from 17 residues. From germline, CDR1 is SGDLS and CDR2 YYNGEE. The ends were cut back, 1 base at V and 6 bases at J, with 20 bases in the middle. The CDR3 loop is CASSVRSGTGRTNEQFF. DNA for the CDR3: TGTGCCAGCAGCGTAAGGTCGGGAACGGGCAGGACCAATGAGCAGTTCTTC.

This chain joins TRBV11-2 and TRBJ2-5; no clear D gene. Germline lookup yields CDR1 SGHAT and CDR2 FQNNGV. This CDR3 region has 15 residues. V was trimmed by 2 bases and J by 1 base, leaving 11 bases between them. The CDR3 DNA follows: TGTGCCAGCAGCTTATTTCGGGCCCTCCAAGAGACCCAGTACTTC. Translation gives CASSLFRALQETQYF.

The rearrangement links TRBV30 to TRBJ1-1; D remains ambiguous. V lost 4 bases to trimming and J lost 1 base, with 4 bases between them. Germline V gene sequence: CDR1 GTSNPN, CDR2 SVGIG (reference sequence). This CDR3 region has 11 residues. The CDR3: CAWTRNTEAFF. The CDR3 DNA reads TGTGCCTGGACACGGAACACTGAAGCTTTCTTT.

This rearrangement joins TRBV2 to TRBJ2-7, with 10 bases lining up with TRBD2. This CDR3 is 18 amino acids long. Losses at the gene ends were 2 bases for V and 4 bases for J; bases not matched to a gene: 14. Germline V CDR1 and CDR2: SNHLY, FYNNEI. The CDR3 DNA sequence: TGTGCCAGCAGTGAAATAGTTCGCCTAGCGGGAGTCGCTTACGAGCAGTACTTC. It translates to CASSEIVRLAGVAYEQYF.

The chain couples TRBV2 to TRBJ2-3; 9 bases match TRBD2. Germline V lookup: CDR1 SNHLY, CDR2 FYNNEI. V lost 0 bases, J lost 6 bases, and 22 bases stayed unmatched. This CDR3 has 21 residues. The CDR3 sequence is CASSEAGGGREGHHWWDTQYF. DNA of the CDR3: TGTGCCAGCAGTGAAGCGGGAGGGGGGCGGGAGGGCCATCACTGGTGGGATACGCAGTATTTT. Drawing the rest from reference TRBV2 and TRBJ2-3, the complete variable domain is EPEVTQTPSHQVTQMGQEVILRCVPISNHLYFYWYRQILGQKVEFLVSFYNNEISEKSEIFDDQFSVERPDGSNFTLKIRSTKLEDSAMYFCASSEAGGGREGHHWWDTQYFGPGTRLTVL.

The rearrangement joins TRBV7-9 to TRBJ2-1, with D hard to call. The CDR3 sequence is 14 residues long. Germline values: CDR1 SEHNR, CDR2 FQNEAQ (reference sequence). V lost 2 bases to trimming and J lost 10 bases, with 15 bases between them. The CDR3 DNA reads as TGTGCCAGCAGCTTAATCGGTCGCTCGCTAGAGCAGTTCTTC. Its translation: CASSLIGRSLEQFF.

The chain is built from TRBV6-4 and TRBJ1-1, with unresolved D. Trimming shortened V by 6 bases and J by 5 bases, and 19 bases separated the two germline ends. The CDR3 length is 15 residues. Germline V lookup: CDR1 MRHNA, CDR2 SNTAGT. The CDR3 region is CASSVEPGAGTEAFF. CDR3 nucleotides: TGTGCCAGCAGCGTGGAACCAGGCGCCGGTACTGAAGCTTTCTTT.

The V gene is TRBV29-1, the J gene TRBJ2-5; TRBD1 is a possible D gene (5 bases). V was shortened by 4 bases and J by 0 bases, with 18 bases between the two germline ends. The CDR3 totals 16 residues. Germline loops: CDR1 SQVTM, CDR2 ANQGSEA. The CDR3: CSVAAGKVRYQETQYF. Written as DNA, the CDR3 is TGCAGCGTTGCGGCAGGGAAAGTTAGGTACCAAGAGACCCAGTACTTC.

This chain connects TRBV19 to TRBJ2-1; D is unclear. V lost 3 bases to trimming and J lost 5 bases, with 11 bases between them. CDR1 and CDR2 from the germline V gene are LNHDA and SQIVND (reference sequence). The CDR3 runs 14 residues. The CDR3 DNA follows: TGTGCCAGTAGTATCCGACTCGAAGACAATGAGCAGTTCTTC. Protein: CASSIRLEDNEQFF.

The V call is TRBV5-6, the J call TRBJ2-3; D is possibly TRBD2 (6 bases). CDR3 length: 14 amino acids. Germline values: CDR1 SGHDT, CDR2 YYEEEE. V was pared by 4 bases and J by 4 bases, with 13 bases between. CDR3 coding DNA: TGTGCCAGCAGCGCGGGACCCCTCCCAGATACGCAGTATTTT. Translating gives CASSAGPLPDTQYF.

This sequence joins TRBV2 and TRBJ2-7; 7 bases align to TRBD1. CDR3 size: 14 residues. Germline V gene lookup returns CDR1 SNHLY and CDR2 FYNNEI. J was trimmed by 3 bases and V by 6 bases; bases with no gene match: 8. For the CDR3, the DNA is TGTGCCAGCAGCGGCCAACGGGACAGCTACGAGCAGTACTTC. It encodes CASSGQRDSYEQYF.

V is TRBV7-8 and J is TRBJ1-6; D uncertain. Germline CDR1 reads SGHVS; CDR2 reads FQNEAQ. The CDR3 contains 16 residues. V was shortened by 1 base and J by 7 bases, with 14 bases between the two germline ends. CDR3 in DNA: TGTGCCAGCAGCTTAGTTTTACAGACCTTCAATTCACCCCTCCACTTT. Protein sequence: CASSLVLQTFNSPLHF.

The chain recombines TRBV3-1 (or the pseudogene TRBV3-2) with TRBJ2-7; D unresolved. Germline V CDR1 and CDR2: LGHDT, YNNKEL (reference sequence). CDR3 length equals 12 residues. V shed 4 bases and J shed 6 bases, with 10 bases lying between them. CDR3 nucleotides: TGTGCCAGCAGCCCTTTAGTGGGCGAGCAGTACTTC. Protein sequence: CASSPLVGEQYF.

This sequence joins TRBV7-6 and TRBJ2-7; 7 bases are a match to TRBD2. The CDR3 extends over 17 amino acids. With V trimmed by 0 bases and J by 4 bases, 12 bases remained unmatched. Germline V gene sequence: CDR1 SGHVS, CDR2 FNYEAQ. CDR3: CASSLALGGRMAYEQYF. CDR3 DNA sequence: TGTGCCAGCAGCTTAGCGTTAGGCGGGAGAATGGCGTACGAGCAGTACTTC.

The CDR3 DNA reads TGTGCCACCAGCAGAGATAGGGACTATAACAATGAGCAGTTCTTC. Protein: CATSRDRDYNNEQFF. The chain is built from TRBV15 and TRBJ2-1; TRBD2 matches at 7 bases. CDR3 length: 15 amino acids. V dropped 0 bases and J dropped 5; count of bases not matched to a gene: 4. Germline V CDR1 and CDR2: LNHNV, YYDKDF (reference sequence).